Listed below are T cell receptor beta chains from one sample, sequenced in a study of beta chain features in type 1 diabetes. Repertoires were generated with immunoSEQ multiplex PCR, while TCRdb's copy carries only in-frame clones and drops some. In the table there are about 140,000 clones, 6.5% to 8.5% of which are singletons. Sequenced input: central memory CD4+ T cells from blood. The receptors shown here come from a woman aged 25 to 39 in good health. Each CDR3 is given with its conserved first and last residue. Each record gives: CDR3 DNA, CDR3 protein, clone size, CDR3 length, J gene, V gene, D gene. The D gene is left open where the match is weak. Where a row states a size, it is once, few, many or the class of an expanded clone; other rows omit it.

DNA: TGTGCCAGCAGCCCACAGGGGCAAGGCGGCAATGAGCAGTTCTTC; CDR3: CASSPQGQGGNEQFF; size: .; length: 15; J: TRBJ2-1; V: TRBV7-3; D: TRBD1
DNA: TGTGCCAGCAGCTTATATCAGGGGAATGAGCAGTTCTTC; CDR3: CASSLYQGNEQFF; size: .; length: 13; J: TRBJ2-1; V: TRBV7-6; D: .
DNA: TGTGCCAGTAGCCTCGCGGGCGCAGGCGGTGGCTACACCTTC; CDR3: CASSLAGAGGGYTF; size: .; length: 14; J: TRBJ1-2; V: TRBV19; D: .
DNA: TGTGCCAGCTCACCAGAGTTCCAAGAGACCCAGTACTTC; CDR3: CASSPEFQETQYF; size: many; length: 13; J: TRBJ2-5; V: TRBV18; D: .
DNA: TGTGCCAGTAGGAGGGGGAACAGGGGGGTGGAGACCCAGTACTTC; CDR3: CASRRGNRGVETQYF; size: .; length: 15; J: TRBJ2-5; V: TRBV19; D: TRBD1
DNA: TGTGCCAGCAGCCCCCGCGGGGGGGATACGCAGTATTTT; CDR3: CASSPRGGDTQYF; size: .; length: 13; J: TRBJ2-3; V: TRBV7-2; D: TRBD2
DNA: TGTGCCAGCAGCTTCGGACAGGGCTATGGCTACACCTTC; CDR3: CASSFGQGYGYTF; size: few; length: 13; J: TRBJ1-2; V: TRBV7-3; D: TRBD1
DNA: TGCGCCAGCAGCCAGGACAGGGATAACACTGAAGCTTTCTTT; CDR3: CASSQDRDNTEAFF; size: many; length: 14; J: TRBJ1-1; V: TRBV4-3; D: TRBD1
DNA: TGTGCCTGGAGTAGACGTAGGTTCAGGCACGAGCAGTACTTC; CDR3: CAWSRRRFRHEQYF; size: .; length: 14; J: TRBJ2-7; V: TRBV30; D: .
DNA: TGTGCCAGCAGCTTATCCCTAGCGGGGAGCTCCTACAATGAGCAGTTCTTC; CDR3: CASSLSLAGSSYNEQFF; size: .; length: 17; J: TRBJ2-1; V: TRBV7-2; D: TRBD2
DNA: TGTGCCAGCAGTGTGAATAACAGAGAAGCTTTCTTT; CDR3: CASSVNNREAFF; size: .; length: 12; J: TRBJ1-1; V: TRBV28; D: .
DNA: TGTGCCAGCAGCCGCCTCCTCGGCGGGAGCGGGGAGACCCAGTACTTC; CDR3: CASSRLLGGSGETQYF; size: many; length: 16; J: TRBJ2-5; V: TRBV7-9; D: TRBD2
DNA: TGTGCCAGCTCACCACCCGAGATTTCTAAATCGCGATTT; CDR3: CASSPPEISKSRF; size: few; length: 13; J: TRBJ1-3; V: TRBV18; D: .
DNA: TGTGCCAGCAGCTATGGGACAGGGATGGGGTACGAGCAGTACTTC; CDR3: CASSYGTGMGYEQYF; size: few; length: 15; J: TRBJ2-7; V: TRBV5-4; D: TRBD1
DNA: TGTGCCAGCAGTCGGCAGACTGGGGGGGCCACAAGTTACGAGCAGTACTTC; CDR3: CASSRQTGGATSYEQYF; size: few; length: 17; J: TRBJ2-7; V: TRBV28; D: .
DNA: TGTGCCAGCAGCTTAAGGACTAGCGGGAGCCTCTACAATGAGCAGTTCTTC; CDR3: CASSLRTSGSLYNEQFF; size: once; length: 17; J: TRBJ2-1; V: TRBV7-8; D: TRBD2
DNA: TGTGCCAGCACCCCGGGAGGGTCGAACTCCTACGAGCAGTACTTC; CDR3: CASTPGGSNSYEQYF; size: few; length: 15; J: TRBJ2-7; V: TRBV5-4; D: TRBD2
DNA: TGTGCCAGCAGCCTCGGGACAGGGACAGGAACAGATACGCAGTATTTT; CDR3: CASSLGTGTGTDTQYF; size: .; length: 16; J: TRBJ2-3; V: TRBV5-6; D: TRBD1
DNA: TGTGCCAGCCGTTCAACGGGAGGAGTCTACAATGAGCAGTTCTTC; CDR3: CASRSTGGVYNEQFF; size: .; length: 15; J: TRBJ2-1; V: TRBV7-8; D: TRBD2
DNA: TGTGCCAGCAGTTTGGAGGGGACTCAGCCCCAGCATTTT; CDR3: CASSLEGTQPQHF; size: .; length: 13; J: TRBJ1-5; V: TRBV27; D: .
DNA: TGTGCCAGCAGCTCCCAAGGGGTAACAAATCAGCCCCAGCATTTT; CDR3: CASSSQGVTNQPQHF; size: few; length: 15; J: TRBJ1-5; V: TRBV7-8; D: .
DNA: TGTGCCAGCAGCTTGGGCCCCCCTAGCCAACAGGGCAATGAGCAGTTCTTC; CDR3: CASSLGPPSQQGNEQFF; size: .; length: 17; J: TRBJ2-1; V: TRBV5-6; D: .
DNA: TGTGCCAGCAGCAAGGTTACCGGCGGGAGAACTCTACGGAGCTCCTACAATGAGCAGTTCTTC; CDR3: CASSKVTGGRTLRSSYNEQFF; size: few; length: 21; J: TRBJ2-1; V: TRBV21-1; D: .
DNA: TGTGCCAGCAGCTTAGGAATAGGTCCGGAGAATGAGCAGTTCTTC; CDR3: CASSLGIGPENEQFF; size: few; length: 15; J: TRBJ2-1; V: TRBV11-3; D: .
DNA: TGTGCCAGTAGTACAGGACTAGCGGTAGACAATGAGCAGTTCTTC; CDR3: CASSTGLAVDNEQFF; size: few; length: 15; J: TRBJ2-1; V: TRBV19; D: TRBD2